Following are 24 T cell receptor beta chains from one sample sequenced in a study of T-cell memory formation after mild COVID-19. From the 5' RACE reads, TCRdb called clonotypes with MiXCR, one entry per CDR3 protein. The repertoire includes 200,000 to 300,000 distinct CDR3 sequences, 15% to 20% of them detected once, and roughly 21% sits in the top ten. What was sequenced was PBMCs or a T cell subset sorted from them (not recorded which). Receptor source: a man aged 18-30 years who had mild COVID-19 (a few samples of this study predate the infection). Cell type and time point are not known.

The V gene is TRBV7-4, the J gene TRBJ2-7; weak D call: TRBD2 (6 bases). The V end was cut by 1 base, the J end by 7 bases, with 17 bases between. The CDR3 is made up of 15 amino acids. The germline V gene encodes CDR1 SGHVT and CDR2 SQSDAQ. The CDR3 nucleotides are TGTGCCAGCAGCTTAGAAGTGGAGGGGTCGGGGGAGCAGTACGTC. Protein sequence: CASSLEVEGSGEQYV.

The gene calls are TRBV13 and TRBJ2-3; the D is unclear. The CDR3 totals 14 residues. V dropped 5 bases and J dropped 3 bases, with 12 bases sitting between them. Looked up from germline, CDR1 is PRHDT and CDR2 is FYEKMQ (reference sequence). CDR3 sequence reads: CASSRFTGTDTQYF. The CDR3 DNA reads TGTGCCAGCAGCCGATTCACCGGGACAGATACGCAGTATTTT.

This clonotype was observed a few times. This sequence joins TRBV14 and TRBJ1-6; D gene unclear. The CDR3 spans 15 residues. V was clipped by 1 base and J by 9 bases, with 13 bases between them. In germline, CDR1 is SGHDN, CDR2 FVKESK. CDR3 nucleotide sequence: TGTGCCAGCAGCCAAGTTGGAAAGGGATTTTCACCCCTCCACTTT. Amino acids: CASSQVGKGFSPLHF.

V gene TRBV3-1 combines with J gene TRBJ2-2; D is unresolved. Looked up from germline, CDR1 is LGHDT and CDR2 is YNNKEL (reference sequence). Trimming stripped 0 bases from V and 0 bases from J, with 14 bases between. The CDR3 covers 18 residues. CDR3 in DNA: TGTGCCAGCAGCCAAGATAAGTTCGGCCGGGCGAACACCGGGGAGCTGTTTTTT. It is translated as CASSQDKFGRANTGELFF.

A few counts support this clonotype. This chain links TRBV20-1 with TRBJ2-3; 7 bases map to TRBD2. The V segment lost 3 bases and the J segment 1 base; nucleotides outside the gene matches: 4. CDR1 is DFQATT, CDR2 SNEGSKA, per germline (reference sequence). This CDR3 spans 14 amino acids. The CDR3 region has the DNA TGCAGTGCTAGCGGGGGGAATCGCACAGATACGCAGTATTTT. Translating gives CSASGGNRTDTQYF.

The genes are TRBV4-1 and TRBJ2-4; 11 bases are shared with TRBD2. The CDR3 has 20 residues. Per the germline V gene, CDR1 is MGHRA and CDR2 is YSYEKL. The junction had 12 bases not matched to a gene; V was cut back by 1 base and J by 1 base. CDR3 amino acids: CASSQAPSGGYLRAKNIQYF. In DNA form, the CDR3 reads TGCGCCAGCAGCCAAGCCCCTAGCGGGGGGTACCTGCGGGCCAAAAACATTCAGTACTTC.

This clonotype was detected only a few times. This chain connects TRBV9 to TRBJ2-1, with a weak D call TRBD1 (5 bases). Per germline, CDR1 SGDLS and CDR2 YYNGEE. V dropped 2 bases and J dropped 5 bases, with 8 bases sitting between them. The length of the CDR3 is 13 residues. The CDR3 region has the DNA TGTGCCAGCAGCGTTATAGGGGACAATGAGCAGTTCTTC. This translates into CASSVIGDNEQFF.

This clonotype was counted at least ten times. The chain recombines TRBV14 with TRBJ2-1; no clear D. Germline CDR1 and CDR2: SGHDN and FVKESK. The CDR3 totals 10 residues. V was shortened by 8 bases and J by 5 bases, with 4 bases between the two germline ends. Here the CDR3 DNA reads TGTGCCAGCGGGAACAATGAGCAGTTCTTC. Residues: CASGNNEQFF.

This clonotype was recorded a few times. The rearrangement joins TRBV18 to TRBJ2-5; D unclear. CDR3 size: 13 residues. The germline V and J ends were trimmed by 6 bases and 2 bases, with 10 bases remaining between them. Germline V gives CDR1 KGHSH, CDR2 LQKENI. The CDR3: CASSLTEQETQYF. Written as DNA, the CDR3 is TGTGCCAGCTCGCTTACAGAACAAGAGACCCAGTACTTC.

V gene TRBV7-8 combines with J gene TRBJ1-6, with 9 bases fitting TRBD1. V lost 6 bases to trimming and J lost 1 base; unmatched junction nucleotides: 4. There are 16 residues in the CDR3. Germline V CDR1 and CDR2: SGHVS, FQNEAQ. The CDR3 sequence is CASRGDRESYNSPLHF. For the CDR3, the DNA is TGTGCCAGCAGGGGGGACAGGGAGTCCTATAATTCACCCCTCCACTTT.

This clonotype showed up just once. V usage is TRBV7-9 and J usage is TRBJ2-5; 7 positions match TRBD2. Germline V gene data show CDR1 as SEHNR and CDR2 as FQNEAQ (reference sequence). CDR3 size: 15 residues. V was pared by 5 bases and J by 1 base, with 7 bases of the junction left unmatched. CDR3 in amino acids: CASSTGSGAQETQYF. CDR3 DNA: TGTGCCAGCAGCACCGGGAGCGGGGCCCAAGAGACCCAGTACTTC.

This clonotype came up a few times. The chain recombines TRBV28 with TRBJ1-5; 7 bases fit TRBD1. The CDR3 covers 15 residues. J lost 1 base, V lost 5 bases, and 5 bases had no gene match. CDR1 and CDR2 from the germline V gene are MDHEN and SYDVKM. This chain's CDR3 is CASSPGGKSNQPQHF. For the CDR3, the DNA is TGTGCCAGCAGTCCAGGGGGTAAGAGCAATCAGCCCCAGCATTTT. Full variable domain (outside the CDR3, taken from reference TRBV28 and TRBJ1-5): DVKVTQSSRYLVKRTGEKVFLECVQDMDHENMFWYRQDPGLGLRLIYFSYDVKMKEKGDIPEGYSVSREKKERFSLILESASTNQTSMYLCASSPGGKSNQPQHFGDGTRLSIL.

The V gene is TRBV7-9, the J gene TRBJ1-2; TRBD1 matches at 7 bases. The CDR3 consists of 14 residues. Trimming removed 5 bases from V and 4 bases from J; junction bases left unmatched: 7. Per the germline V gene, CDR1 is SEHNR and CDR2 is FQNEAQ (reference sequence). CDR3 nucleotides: TGTGCCAGCAGCCCGTCGACAGGGATCTATGGCTACACCTTC. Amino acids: CASSPSTGIYGYTF.

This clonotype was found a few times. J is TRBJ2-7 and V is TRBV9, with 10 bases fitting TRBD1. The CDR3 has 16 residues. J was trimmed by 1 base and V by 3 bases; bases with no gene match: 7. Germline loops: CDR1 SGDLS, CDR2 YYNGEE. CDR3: CASSADPGQGSYEQYF. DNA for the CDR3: TGTGCCAGCAGCGCAGACCCGGGACAGGGGTCCTACGAGCAGTACTTC.

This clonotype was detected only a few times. CDR3 sequence reads: CASSSPRGSRQPQHF. Written as DNA, the CDR3 is TGCGCCAGCAGCTCCCCCCGGGGAAGTAGGCAGCCCCAGCATTTT. The genes are TRBV5-1 and TRBJ1-5; D gene uncertain. With 3 bases removed from V and 7 bases from J, the gap between germline ends came to 17 bases. The CDR3 is made up of 15 amino acids. Looked up from germline, CDR1 is SGHRS and CDR2 is YFSETQ.

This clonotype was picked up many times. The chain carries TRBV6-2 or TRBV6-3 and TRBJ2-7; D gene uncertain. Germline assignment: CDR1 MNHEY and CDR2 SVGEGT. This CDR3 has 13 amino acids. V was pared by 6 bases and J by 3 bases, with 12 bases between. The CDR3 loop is CASSSQVGYEQYF. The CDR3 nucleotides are TGTGCCAGCAGCTCCCAGGTTGGCTACGAGCAGTACTTC.

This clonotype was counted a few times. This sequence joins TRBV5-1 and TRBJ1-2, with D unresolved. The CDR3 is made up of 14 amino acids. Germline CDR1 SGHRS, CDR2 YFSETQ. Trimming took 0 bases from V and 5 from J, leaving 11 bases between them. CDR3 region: CASSLAQEQYGYTF. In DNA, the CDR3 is TGCGCCAGCAGCTTGGCCCAGGAGCAGTATGGCTACACCTTC.

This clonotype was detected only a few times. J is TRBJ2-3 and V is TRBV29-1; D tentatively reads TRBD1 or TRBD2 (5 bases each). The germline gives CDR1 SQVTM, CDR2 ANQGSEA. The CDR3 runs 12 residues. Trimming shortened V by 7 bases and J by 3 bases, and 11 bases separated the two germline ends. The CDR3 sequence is CSGDRQTDTQYF. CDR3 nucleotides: TGCAGCGGGGACCGACAGACAGATACGCAGTATTTT.

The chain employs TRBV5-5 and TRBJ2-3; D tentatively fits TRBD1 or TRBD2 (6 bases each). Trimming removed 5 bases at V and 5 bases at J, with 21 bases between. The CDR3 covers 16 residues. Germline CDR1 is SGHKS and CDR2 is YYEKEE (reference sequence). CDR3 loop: CASRRGIYGGGDTQYF. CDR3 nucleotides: TGTGCCAGCAGGAGGGGGATTTACGGGGGCGGAGATACGCAGTATTTT.

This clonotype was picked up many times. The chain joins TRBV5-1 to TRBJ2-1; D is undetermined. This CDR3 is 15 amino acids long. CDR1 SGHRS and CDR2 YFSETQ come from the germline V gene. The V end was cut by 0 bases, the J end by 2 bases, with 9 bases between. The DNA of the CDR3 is TGCGCCAGCAGCTTGGAACCGCAGACCTACAATGAGCAGTTCTTC. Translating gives CASSLEPQTYNEQFF.

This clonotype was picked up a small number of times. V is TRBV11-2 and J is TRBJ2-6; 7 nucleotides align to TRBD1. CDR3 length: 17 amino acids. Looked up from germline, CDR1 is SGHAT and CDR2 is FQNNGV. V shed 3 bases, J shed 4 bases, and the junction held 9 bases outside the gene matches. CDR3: CASSLIQGTRGANVLTF. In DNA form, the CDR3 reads TGTGCCAGCAGCTTGATACAGGGGACGCGCGGGGCCAACGTCCTGACTTTC.

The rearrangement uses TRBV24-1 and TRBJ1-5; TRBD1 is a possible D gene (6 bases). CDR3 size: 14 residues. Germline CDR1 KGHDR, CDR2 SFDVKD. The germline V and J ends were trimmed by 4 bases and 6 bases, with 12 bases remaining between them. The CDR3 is CATSEQGLGQPQHF. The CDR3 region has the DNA TGTGCCACCAGTGAACAGGGTCTAGGTCAGCCCCAGCATTTT.

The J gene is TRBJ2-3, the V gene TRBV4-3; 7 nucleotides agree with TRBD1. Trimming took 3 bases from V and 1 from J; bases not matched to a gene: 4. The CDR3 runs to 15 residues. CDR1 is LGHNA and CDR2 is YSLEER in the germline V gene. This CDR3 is CASSHDRVRTDTQYF. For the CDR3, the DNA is TGCGCCAGCAGCCACGACAGGGTGCGCACAGATACGCAGTATTTT.

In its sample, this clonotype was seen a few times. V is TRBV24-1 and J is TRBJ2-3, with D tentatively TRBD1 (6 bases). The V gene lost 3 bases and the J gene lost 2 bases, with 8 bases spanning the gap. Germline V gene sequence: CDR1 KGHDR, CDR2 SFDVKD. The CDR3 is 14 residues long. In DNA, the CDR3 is TGTGCCACCAGTGATGGGGGCTACACAGATACGCAGTATTTT. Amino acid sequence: CATSDGGYTDTQYF.